This T cell receptor beta chain came from a study of T cells in Graves' hyperthyroidism and ophthalmopathy. Patients between 18 and 65 years old had hyperthyroidism, newly diagnosed and lasting under 2 months. Diagnosis rested on symptoms, serum thyroxine and TRAb, thyroid ultrasound, and orbital computed tomography. CDR3 size: 14 residues. CDR1 is DFQATT, CDR2 SNEGSKA, per germline (reference sequence). With V trimmed by 2 bases and J by 7 bases, 4 bases remained unmatched. The study's findings and limits: Clonotypes that were expanded in thyroid above 0.001 mostly appeared in blood too.

Comment on this clonotype: Its antigen is unknown.

Amplification yielded TCR beta CDR3 regions, with RNA transcripts as the source. TCR CDR3 regions were first amplified by RT-PCR with HTBI primers. MiXCR, applied by TCRdb to the multiplex PCR reads, yields one record per CDR3 protein. Of more than 550,000 distinct CDR3 sequences in the sample, roughly a sixth were seen once. The chain joins TRBV20-1 to TRBJ2-1; 11 bases match TRBD2. Material: blood. The receptor was isolated from a man in his forties or fifties with Graves' hyperthyroidism. CDR3 sequence: CSARPGLAANEQFF. CDR3 in DNA: TGCAGTGCTAGACCGGGACTAGCGGCAAATGAGCAGTTCTTC.